The T cell receptor beta chain under discussion was sequenced for a study of blood T cell repertoires in COVID-19. This clone has only one observation. Clones were read by immunoSEQ multiplex PCR, and TCRdb kept only the in-frame ones, dropping some. The data show fewer than 250,000 clones, more than 85% seen once. The receptor's source is a man in his thirties or forties with acute or convalescent COVID-19. The sequenced sample consisted of peripheral blood.

The CDR3, as DNA: TGCGCCAGCACCGGACTAGCGGGAGGGTCCGGGCGCACAGATACGCAGTATTTT. Translating it yields CASTGLAGGSGRTDTQYF. The chain employs TRBV5-1 and TRBJ2-3; 15 positions agree with TRBD2. CDR3 length: 18 amino acids. V gave up 6 bases and J gave up 1 base; unmatched junction bases: 9. The germline V gene encodes CDR1 SGHRS and CDR2 YFSETQ.